These 20 T cell receptor beta chains were sequenced from one sample in a study of quantifying T cell responses using KT2 cells. For the study at large: Reverse transcription used primers in the TCR alpha and beta constant regions.

The cDNA 3' end received a ligated oligonucleotide with a UMI. An equimolar mix of RC1.1 and RC1.2 primed the beta chain across TRBC1 and TRBC2. TCRdb re-called the UMI-ligation and nested PCR reads with MiXCR, one entry per CDR3 protein. This sample carries tens of thousands of distinct CDR3 sequences, 9% to 15% of them seen once, and the ten largest clones take approximately 10%. What was sequenced was PBMCs spiked with cells of the T cell clone KT2. Receptors originate from a human donor.

This clonotype was detected many times. The chain employs TRBV7-9 and TRBJ1-3; weak D call: TRBD1 (5 bases). This CDR3 has 15 amino acids. Trimming removed 3 bases from V and 2 bases from J, with 11 bases in between. Germline V lookup: CDR1 SEHNR, CDR2 FQNEAQ (reference sequence). The chain's CDR3 is CASSLVGRAGNTIYF. Written as DNA, the CDR3 is TGTGCCAGCAGCTTGGTGGGCAGGGCTGGAAACACCATATATTTT.

The DNA for the CDR3 is TGCAGTGCTACACCGATGTCCGGGACCTTCTATGGCTACACCTTC. As protein: CSATPMSGTFYGYTF. This chain links TRBV20-1 with TRBJ1-2, with D maybe TRBD1 (5 bases). Germline V gives CDR1 DFQATT, CDR2 SNEGSKA (reference sequence). Between the trimmed V and J ends, which lost 4 bases and 4 bases, there was a span of 19 bases. There are 15 residues in the CDR3.

In this sample, this clonotype turned up many times. J is TRBJ2-4 and V is TRBV12-3 or TRBV12-4, with 8 bases matching TRBD2. The CDR3 length is 15 residues. V lost 4 bases to trimming and J lost 9 bases; unmatched junction nucleotides: 11. The CDR3 reads CASSSSGLEGVIQYF. CDR3 nucleotides: TGTGCCAGCAGTTCGTCGGGACTAGAAGGGGTCATTCAGTACTTC.

In its sample, this clonotype was seen many times. This chain joins TRBV4-3 and TRBJ2-3; TRBD2 agrees at 11 bases. This CDR3 comprises 15 residues. V shed 1 base and J 10 bases; nucleotides not matched to a gene: 7. In germline, CDR1 is LGHNA, CDR2 YSLEER. This chain's CDR3 is CASSQATSGSDAQYF. Here the CDR3 DNA reads TGCGCCAGCAGCCAAGCTACTAGCGGGAGTGACGCGCAGTATTTT.

This clonotype was picked up many times. CDR3 DNA: TGTGCCAGCAAAACAGGGTCCTACGAGCAGTACTTC. Protein product: CASKTGSYEQYF. V and J are TRBV12-3 or TRBV12-4 and TRBJ2-7; a possible D gene is TRBD1 (6 bases). The CDR3 spans 12 residues. With 7 bases removed from V and 1 base from J, the gap between germline ends came to 8 bases.

The chain joins TRBV2 to TRBJ2-1, with TRBD2 matching 9 bases. V dropped 7 bases and J dropped 3; count of bases not matched to a gene: 1. Looked up from germline, CDR1 is SNHLY and CDR2 is FYNNEI. CDR3 size: 13 residues. The CDR3 DNA reads TGTGCCAGCAAGCGGGGGGACTACAATGAGCAGTTCTTC. Translating it yields CASKRGDYNEQFF.

V is TRBV6-1 and J is TRBJ2-3, with 9 bases aligning to TRBD2. Germline V lookup: CDR1 MNHNS, CDR2 SASEGT. The CDR3 spans 18 residues. The J segment lost 2 bases and the V segment lost 3 bases, leaving 12 bases of the junction unmatched. CDR3 amino acids: CASSDVSSGATITDTQYF. The CDR3 bases are TGTGCCAGCAGTGATGTCTCTAGCGGGGCCACTATCACAGATACGCAGTATTTT.

In its sample, this clonotype ranks as medium-sized. The chain is built from TRBV12-3 or TRBV12-4 and TRBJ2-7; 15 bases agree with TRBD2. This CDR3 is 16 amino acids long. With 6 bases clipped from V and 9 bases from J, the junction kept 12 bases outside the gene matches. The CDR3, as DNA: TGTGCCAGCAGCGGACTAGCGGGGGGGCTTTACATCGGGCAGTACTTC. Its protein product is CASSGLAGGLYIGQYF.

The table lists this clonotype with many counts. The rearrangement links TRBV3-1 to TRBJ1-1; D unclear. CDR3 length equals 14 residues. V lost 2 bases and J lost 0, with 7 bases in between. Germline CDR1 LGHDT, CDR2 YNNKEL (reference sequence). CDR3 in amino acids: CASSQYSMNTEAFF. The DNA for the CDR3 is TGTGCCAGCAGCCAATACAGCATGAACACTGAAGCTTTCTTT.

This clonotype occurred once. A junction boundary mismatches the germline segment, possibly from a read error. J is TRBJ2-2 and V is TRBV12-3 or TRBV12-4; D is possibly TRBD1 (5 bases). The CDR3 length is 14 residues. The DNA for the CDR3 is TGTGCAAGCAGGGTGGTCAGGAACACCGGGGAGCTGTTTTTT. Its protein product is CASRVVRNTGELFF.

This clonotype was seen only a few times. This chain connects TRBV29-1 to TRBJ1-1, with TRBD1 matching 7 bases. Trimming at V came to 6 bases and at J to 1 base, leaving 5 bases not matched to a gene. From germline, CDR1 is SQVTM and CDR2 ANQGSEA. The CDR3 contains 13 residues. The CDR3 nucleotides read TGCAGCGTGAGACAGGGCAGGAACACTGAAGCTTTCTTT. This translates into CSVRQGRNTEAFF.

This clonotype was counted ten times or more. This chain joins TRBV5-1 and TRBJ1-4; no clear D. Trimming took off 4 bases at V and 4 bases at J, with 11 bases between the two ends. Looked up from germline, CDR1 is SGHRS and CDR2 is YFSETQ. The CDR3 runs 14 residues. The CDR3 bases are TGCGCCAGCAGCCGGGGAGAGATTAATGAAAAACTGTTTTTT. Translation gives CASSRGEINEKLFF.

This clonotype turned up a few times. V is TRBV27 and J is TRBJ2-7, with 8 bases that match TRBD1. The germline V gene encodes CDR1 MNHEY and CDR2 SMNVEV (reference sequence). V shed 4 bases, J shed 4 bases, and the junction held 9 bases outside the gene matches. The CDR3 is 15 residues long. In DNA form, the CDR3 reads TGTGCCAGCAGTTGGGACAGGTCAGACATTTACGAGCAGTACTTC. This translates into CASSWDRSDIYEQYF.

The chain joins TRBV5-1 to TRBJ2-5; TRBD1 agrees at 7 bases. The CDR3 contains 14 residues. Germline CDR1 reads SGHRS; CDR2 reads YFSETQ. With V trimmed by 3 bases and J by 1 base, 3 bases remained unmatched. CDR3 in DNA: TGCGCCAGCAGCTCCACAGGGGTCCAAGAGACCCAGTACTTC. Translating gives CASSSTGVQETQYF.

This clonotype showed up just a few times. V is TRBV4-3 and J is TRBJ2-6, with a weak D call TRBD1 (6 bases). V dropped 0 bases and J dropped 1 base, with 7 bases sitting between them. The CDR3 extends over 16 amino acids. Per germline, CDR1 LGHNA and CDR2 YSLEER. In DNA, the CDR3 is TGCGCCAGCAGCCAAGAAACAGGGTCTGGGGCCAACGTCCTGACTTTC. It yields the protein CASSQETGSGANVLTF.

The genes are TRBV6-2 or TRBV6-3 and TRBJ2-6; D gene ambiguous. V was pared by 7 bases and J by 0 bases, with 10 bases between. The CDR3 spans 15 residues. Germline lookup yields CDR1 MNHEY and CDR2 SVGEGT. As DNA, the CDR3 is TGTGCCAGCACCCAACAGCACTCTGGGGCCAACGTCCTGACTTTC. Amino acids: CASTQQHSGANVLTF.

The V gene is TRBV6-4, the J gene TRBJ2-2, with 11 bases fitting TRBD1. CDR3 length: 16 amino acids. Germline V CDR1 and CDR2: MRHNA, SNTAGT. After removal of 0 bases from V and 5 bases from J, the junction contained 2 bases not matched to a gene. The CDR3 loop is CASSDSGQGATGELFF. CDR3 coding DNA: TGTGCCAGCAGTGACTCAGGACAGGGGGCTACCGGGGAGCTGTTTTTT.

Ten or more counts support this clonotype. The V and J genes are TRBV7-3 and TRBJ2-3, with 8 bases that match TRBD2. CDR3 length equals 15 residues. The trim removed 6 bases at V and 0 bases at J, leaving 5 bases unmatched. Germline V gives CDR1 SGHTA, CDR2 FQGTGA. The CDR3, as DNA: TGTGCCAGCAGTTTTAGCGGGACTAGCACAGATACGCAGTATTTT. Translating gives CASSFSGTSTDTQYF.

This chain connects TRBV2 to TRBJ1-1; tentatively, D is TRBD1 (5 bases). CDR3 length: 11 amino acids. Germline V gene data show CDR1 as SNHLY and CDR2 as FYNNEI. V lost 6 bases and J lost 7, with 9 bases in between. For the CDR3, the DNA is TGTGCCAGCAGGACAGTGGATGAAGCTTTCTTT. It translates to CASRTVDEAFF. The entire variable domain, with the rest obtained from reference TRBV2 and TRBJ1-1, is as follows: EPEVTQTPSHQVTQMGQEVILRCVPISNHLYFYWYRQILGQKVEFLVSFYNNEISEKSEIFDDQFSVERPDGSNFTLKIRSTKLEDSAMYFCASRTVDEAFFGQGTRLTVV.

This clonotype was observed a handful of times. The rearrangement links TRBV20-1 to TRBJ2-3; 10 nucleotides agree with TRBD2. The CDR3 is 15 amino acids. Looked up from germline, CDR1 is DFQATT and CDR2 is SNEGSKA (reference sequence). CDR3 sequence: CSSRRASGRADTQYF. Written as DNA, the CDR3 is TGCAGCAGTAGGAGGGCTAGCGGGAGAGCGGATACGCAGTATTTT.